Below, 18 T cell receptor beta chains from the same sample are listed, as sequenced in a study of shared T cell receptors in the human thymus. TCRdb keeps only in-frame clones here, not all; method: immunoSEQ multiplex PCR. The data contain about 610,000 clones, around 89% of them seen just once; the ten biggest clones take up roughly 0.0097%. In addition, the sample was reused for a study of human thymus T cells.

The sequenced sample consisted of thymocytes. These receptors were obtained from a boy under two years old with a congenital heart defect.

This clone has a handful of counts. V and J are TRBV5-1 and TRBJ2-2, with D tentatively TRBD1 (6 bases). In germline, CDR1 is SGHRS, CDR2 YFSETQ. The V end was cut by 5 bases, the J end by 4 bases, with 9 bases between. This CDR3 is 13 amino acids long. CDR3 in DNA: TGCGCCAGCAGAGAGGACAGCACCGGGGAGCTGTTTTTT. Amino acids: CASREDSTGELFF.

The rearrangement links TRBV23-1 to TRBJ2-3, with D possibly matching TRBD1 (6 bases). TRBV23-1 is annotated as an ORF whose role is uncertain. The CDR3 loop spans 17 amino acids. The ends were cut back, 4 bases at V and 3 bases at J, with 20 bases in the middle. The CDR3 is CASSPYGGLAATDTQYF. The CDR3 region has the DNA TGCGCCAGCAGTCCCTATGGGGGCCTAGCAGCTACAGATACGCAGTATTTT.

This chain joins TRBV2 and TRBJ2-3; D is perhaps TRBD2 (6 bases). The CDR3 has 15 amino acids. The V end was cut by 1 base, the J end by 2 bases, with 10 bases between. Looked up from germline, CDR1 is SNHLY and CDR2 is FYNNEI. In DNA form, the CDR3 reads TGTGCCAGCAGTGAAGAAGCGGGCGACACAGATACGCAGTATTTT. Protein sequence: CASSEEAGDTDTQYF.

This clone has just one count. The chain is built from TRBV15 and TRBJ1-2, with D unclear. This CDR3 is built from 14 residues. CDR1 LNHNV and CDR2 YYDKDF come from the germline V gene (reference sequence). V dropped 1 base and J dropped 4 bases, with 10 bases sitting between them. This CDR3 is CATSRAGDLYGYTF. CDR3 sequence (DNA): TGTGCCACCAGCAGAGCCGGAGATCTCTATGGCTACACCTTC.

This clone was seen a handful of times. The V call is TRBV6-1, the J call TRBJ2-7; unclear D gene. The V end lost 8 bases, the J end lost 2 bases, and 4 bases lay between the germline ends. This CDR3 region has 10 residues. The germline CDR1 and CDR2 sequences are MNHNS and SASEGT. CDR3 DNA: TGTGCCAGCTTAACCTACGAGCAGTACTTC. It encodes CASLTYEQYF.

CDR3 nucleotides: TGTGCCAGCAGTCCGGGACAGGGGGTGACTGTAACTGAAGCTTTCTTT. As protein: CASSPGQGVTVTEAFF. The rearrangement links TRBV28 to TRBJ1-1; 11 bases agree with TRBD1. The CDR3 loop spans 16 amino acids. Germline V gene lookup returns CDR1 MDHEN and CDR2 SYDVKM. J gave up 5 bases and V 5 bases, and 10 bases lay outside the gene matches.

The chain carries TRBV7-2 and TRBJ2-7, with 8 bases aligning to TRBD1. CDR1 and CDR2 from the germline V gene are SGHTA and FQGNSA. This CDR3 region has 16 residues. V was pared by 1 base and J by 2 bases, with 7 bases of the junction left unmatched. The CDR3 sequence: CASSLDAGQEPYEQYF. CDR3 nucleotides: TGTGCCAGCAGCTTAGACGCGGGACAGGAACCCTACGAGCAGTACTTC.

V gene TRBV14 combines with J gene TRBJ1-4; tentative D call: TRBD1 (6 bases). CDR1 is SGHDN and CDR2 is FVKESK in the germline V gene. The V and J ends lost 0 bases and 7 bases respectively, with 12 bases between them. CDR3 length: 15 amino acids. CDR3 sequence reads: CASSQEGGESEKLFF. In DNA form, the CDR3 reads TGTGCCAGCAGCCAAGAAGGGGGTGAGAGTGAAAAACTGTTTTTT. The full variable domain, rest sourced from reference TRBV14 and TRBJ1-4, is EAGVTQFPSHSVIEKGQTVTLRCDPISGHDNLYWYRRVMGKEIKFLLHFVKESKQDESGMPNNRFLAERTGGTYSTLKVQPAELEDSGVYFCASSQEGGESEKLFFGSGTQLSVL.

CDR3 DNA sequence: TGTGCCTGGAGCGGGGCGGGAGGATATGGCTACACCTTC. As protein: CAWSGAGGYGYTF. The rearrangement joins TRBV30 to TRBJ1-2; D is possibly TRBD1 (5 bases). The CDR3 spans 13 residues. Germline V gene sequence: CDR1 GTSNPN, CDR2 SVGIG (reference sequence). Trimming cost V 3 bases and J 5 bases, with 13 bases left between them.

The chain has TRBV27 and TRBJ2-7; 7 bases are shared with TRBD1. The V gene end was trimmed by 3 bases and the J gene end by 2 bases; junction bases not matched to a gene: 4. This CDR3 has 14 amino acids. Germline lookup yields CDR1 MNHEY and CDR2 SMNVEV (reference sequence). Here the CDR3 reads CASSFKGAPYEQYF. CDR3 sequence (DNA): TGTGCCAGCAGTTTTAAGGGGGCCCCCTACGAGCAGTACTTC.

The rearrangement links TRBV27 to TRBJ2-1; weak D call: TRBD2 (7 bases). The CDR3 spans 13 residues. Germline CDR1 MNHEY, CDR2 SMNVEV (reference sequence). Deletions cut 8 bases from V and 6 bases from J, with 14 bases between. The CDR3 reads CASGGARRNEQFF. CDR3 nucleotide sequence: TGTGCCAGCGGGGGGGCCCGGCGCAATGAGCAGTTCTTC.

The V call is TRBV30, the J call TRBJ2-5, with 10 bases lining up with TRBD1. Trimming took 1 base from V and 2 from J; bases not matched to a gene: 7. The germline V gene encodes CDR1 GTSNPN and CDR2 SVGIG (reference sequence). This CDR3 is 16 amino acids long. CDR3 sequence (DNA): TGTGCCTGGAGTGAAAGGGGACAGGGGAAACAAGAGACCCAGTACTTC. Translation gives CAWSERGQGKQETQYF.

This clone was counted between two and nine times. The chain links TRBV4-3 to TRBJ2-1, with D hard to call. CDR1 and CDR2 from the germline V gene are LGHNA and YSLEER. V was clipped by 0 bases and J by 5 bases, with 11 bases between them. The length of the CDR3 is 15 residues. The CDR3 spells CASSQDGSRNNEQFF. The CDR3, as DNA: TGCGCCAGCAGCCAAGATGGGTCCAGGAACAATGAGCAGTTCTTC.

The gene calls are TRBV6-1 and TRBJ1-5, with TRBD1 as a possible D gene (6 bases). Germline-derived CDR1 and CDR2 are MNHNS and SASEGT. V lost 1 base to trimming and J lost 3 bases, with 10 bases between them. The CDR3 is made up of 15 amino acids. CDR3 DNA sequence: TGTGCCAGCAGTGAAGAACGGGACATCAATCAGCCCCAGCATTTT. Translated, it gives CASSEERDINQPQHF.

The chain is built from TRBV7-9 and TRBJ2-2, with 9 bases fitting TRBD2. CDR1 and CDR2 (germline): SEHNR, FQNEAQ (reference sequence). The CDR3 length is 19 residues. Losses at the gene ends were 5 bases for V and 2 bases for J; bases not matched to a gene: 15. CDR3 nucleotide sequence: TGTGCCAGCAGCCCGCTCTTGGGTAGCGGGAGAGCCAACACCGGGGAGCTGTTTTTT. Translation: CASSPLLGSGRANTGELFF.

The gene calls are TRBV19 and TRBJ1-1; no reliable D call. The germline CDR1 and CDR2 sequences are LNHDA and SQIVND (reference sequence). Trimming shortened V by 5 bases and J by 5 bases, and 15 bases separated the two germline ends. This CDR3 has 14 amino acids. The CDR3 protein is CASSCSGPGTEAFF. The CDR3 nucleotides are TGTGCCAGTAGTTGCTCAGGTCCGGGGACTGAAGCTTTCTTT. The full variable domain, with the rest looked up from reference TRBV19 and TRBJ1-1, is DGGITQSPKYLFRKEGQNVTLSCEQNLNHDAMYWYRQDPGQGLRLIYYSQIVNDFQKGDIAEGYSVSREKKESFPLTVTSAQKNPTAFYLCASSCSGPGTEAFFGQGTRLTVV.

The rearrangement links TRBV4-2 to TRBJ2-5; 10 bases match TRBD2. The germline CDR1 and CDR2 sequences are LGHNA and YNFKEQ. This CDR3 comprises 21 residues. The junction had 18 bases not matched to a gene; V was cut back by 0 bases and J by 2 bases. The CDR3 is CASSQEGAPSGRVKGQETQYF. CDR3 nucleotide sequence: TGTGCCAGCAGCCAAGAGGGGGCCCCGAGCGGGAGGGTTAAGGGGCAAGAGACCCAGTACTTC.

This clone was recorded once. J is TRBJ2-7 and V is TRBV4-3; tentatively, D is TRBD2 (6 bases). The length of the CDR3 is 15 residues. Germline V gene data show CDR1 as LGHNA and CDR2 as YSLEER. V lost 2 bases and J 7 bases, leaving 18 bases between the germline ends. This chain's CDR3 is CASSQSGGGTGEQYF. CDR3 nucleotide sequence: TGCGCCAGCAGCCAATCCGGGGGAGGAACCGGGGAGCAGTACTTC.